These 3 T cell receptor beta chains were sequenced from one sample in a study of cytomegalovirus exposure and HLA in healthy donors. This PCR relied on a set of 60 Vbeta primers and 13 Jbeta primers. The repertoire was sequenced with immunoSEQ multiplex PCR; TCRdb's copy has only in-frame clones and lacks some. The top ten clones hold over 2.5% of a sample with under 200,000 clones, roughly 77% of them seen once. The sequencing input was PBMCs. The receptors here all came from a woman aged 40-49 years in good health and CMV-seropositive.

The V call is TRBV5-4, the J call TRBJ2-3; TRBD2 might be the D (7 bases). Germline V lookup: CDR1 SGHNT, CDR2 YYREEE (reference sequence). Deletions cut 1 base from V and 6 bases from J, with 12 bases between. The CDR3 spans 14 residues. CDR3 nucleotides: TGTGCCAGCAGCTTGTCGGGGGGCGGCGATACGCAGTATTTT. Protein: CASSLSGGGDTQYF. The entire variable domain, with the rest obtained from reference TRBV5-4 and TRBJ2-3, is as follows: ETGVTQSPTHLIKTRGQQVTLRCSSQSGHNTVSWYQQALGQGPQFIFQYYREEENGRGNFPPRFSGLQFPNYSSELNVNALELDDSALYLCASSLSGGGDTQYFGPGTRLTVL.

The J gene is TRBJ2-2, the V gene TRBV5-4; TRBD2 agrees at 8 bases. Germline-derived CDR1 and CDR2 are SGHNT and YYREEE (reference sequence). The V segment lost 4 bases and the J segment 4 bases; nucleotides outside the gene matches: 9. The CDR3 runs 16 residues. CDR3 residues: CASSPGGGYTTGELFF. The DNA for the CDR3 is TGTGCCAGCAGCCCCGGGGGGGGCTATACCACCGGGGAGCTGTTTTTT.

The rearrangement joins TRBV7-9 to TRBJ2-2; TRBD1 might be the D (5 bases). Germline assignment: CDR1 SEHNR and CDR2 FQNEAQ (reference sequence). V was clipped by 2 bases and J by 6 bases, with 7 bases between them. This CDR3 has 13 amino acids. CDR3 coding DNA: TGTGCCAGCAGCTTACAGGGCGCCGGGGAGCTGTTTTTT. This sequence encodes CASSLQGAGELFF.